Presented here are 30 T cell receptor beta chains from one specimen sequenced in a study of T cells in Graves' hyperthyroidism and ophthalmopathy. What was amplified from RNA transcripts were TCR beta CDR3 regions. A set of HTBI primers served as the primers for a first-round RT-PCR of the TCR CDR3. TCRdb ran MiXCR on the multiplex PCR reads and lists one entry per CDR3 protein. This sample has 500,000 to 600,000 distinct CDR3 sequences; about half occur once, and the top ten carry around 8%. The material sequenced was peripheral blood or thyroid tissue (not recorded which). These receptors were collected from a woman aged 18-30 years with Graves' hyperthyroidism.

This clonotype was observed many times. The rearrangement uses TRBV7-3 and TRBJ2-6; D is undetermined. The CDR3 has 16 residues. Germline V gene sequence: CDR1 SGHTA, CDR2 FQGTGA. Trimming shortened V by 0 bases and J by 0 bases, and 6 bases separated the two germline ends. DNA of the CDR3: TGTGCCAGCAGCTTAACGACCTACTCTGGGGCCAACGTCCTGACTTTC. Translating it yields CASSLTTYSGANVLTF.

This clonotype has at least ten counts. The genes are TRBV20-1 and TRBJ1-2, with D unclear. The CDR3 consists of 13 residues. Trimming cost V 7 bases and J 3 bases, with 15 bases left between them. The germline gives CDR1 DFQATT, CDR2 SNEGSKA (reference sequence). The CDR3 coding sequence is TGCAGTGTTCACAGAGGAAGGGACTATGGCTACACCTTC. Protein product: CSVHRGRDYGYTF.

The V and J genes are TRBV20-1 and TRBJ2-5, with 8 bases matching TRBD2. Germline CDR1 and CDR2: DFQATT and SNEGSKA (reference sequence). Trimming at V came to 0 bases and at J to 3 bases, leaving 9 bases not matched to a gene. The CDR3 length is 16 residues. CDR3 sequence reads: CSARDGAGGEEETQYF. The CDR3 DNA sequence: TGCAGTGCTAGAGATGGGGCGGGAGGCGAGGAAGAGACCCAGTACTTC.

As to this clonotype: Mismatch with germline at one junction end may stem from a read error. The chain is built from TRBV7-9 and TRBJ2-6; tentative D call: TRBD1 (6 bases). The CDR3 consists of 13 residues. CDR1 is SEHNR and CDR2 is FQNEAQ in the germline V gene (reference sequence). CDR3 coding DNA: TGTGCCAGCAGCTTAGACAGGGCTGGTACTGAAGCTTTC. Its protein is CASSLDRAGTEAF.

The genes are TRBV29-1 and TRBJ2-1; TRBD2 aligns across 13 bases. The CDR3 runs to 15 residues. J lost 0 bases, V lost 8 bases, and 4 bases had no gene match. CDR1 is SQVTM and CDR2 is ANQGSEA in the germline V gene. The CDR3 nucleotides are TGCAGCTCTAGGACTAGCGGGAGCTCCTACAATGAGCAGTTCTTC. It encodes CSSRTSGSSYNEQFF.

This clonotype was counted many times. This chain connects TRBV13 to TRBJ2-7; the D is unclear. Germline-derived CDR1 and CDR2 are PRHDT and FYEKMQ (reference sequence). V lost 2 bases and J lost 2, with 7 bases in between. The CDR3 runs 13 residues. The CDR3 DNA sequence: TGTGCCAGCAGCTTAAAGAGGACCTACGAGCAGTACTTC. It specifies CASSLKRTYEQYF. Full variable domain (remainder filled in from reference TRBV13 and TRBJ2-7): AAGVIQSPRHLIKEKRETATLKCYPIPRHDTVYWYQQGPGQDPQFLISFYEKMQSDKGSIPDRFSAQQFSDYHSELNMSSLELGDSALYFCASSLKRTYEQYFGPGTRLTVT.

A note on this clonotype: One base away lies a much larger clone, so this may be a sequencing read error. The gene calls are TRBV12-3 or TRBV12-4 and TRBJ1-2; 7 positions agree with TRBD1. The CDR3 consists of 14 residues. V was clipped by 6 bases and J by 4 bases; unmatched bases: 8. CDR3 in DNA: TGTGCCAGCAGGTCCGGGACAGCTCGCTATGGCTACACCTTC. Translated: CASRSGTARYGYTF.

This clonotype has at least ten counts. The chain combines TRBV11-2 with TRBJ2-5; weak D call: TRBD1 (5 bases). Trimming cost V 5 bases and J 2 bases, with 15 bases left between them. The germline gives CDR1 SGHAT, CDR2 FQNNGV. The CDR3 runs to 15 residues. CDR3 coding DNA: TGTGCCAGCAGCCGACGGGTGGGGCTACAAGAGACCCAGTACTTC. It encodes CASSRRVGLQETQYF.

At least ten counts were recorded for this clonotype. The rearrangement uses TRBV10-3 and TRBJ1-4, with D hard to call. In germline, CDR1 is ENHRY, CDR2 SYGVKD. This CDR3 has 13 residues. V was shortened by 6 bases and J by 8 bases, with 13 bases between the two germline ends. The CDR3 DNA reads as TGTGCCATCAGCGCGGGAGAAGAGGAAAAACTGTTTTTT. Residues: CAISAGEEEKLFF.

This clonotype was seen a few times. The rearrangement uses TRBV7-6 and TRBJ2-7; TRBD1 aligns across 7 bases. Germline assignment: CDR1 SGHVS and CDR2 FNYEAQ. CDR3 length equals 11 residues. CDR3 bases: TGTGCTAGGGAAGGACAGGTCGAGCAGTACTTC. Its protein product is CAREGQVEQYF.

Note on this clonotype: Germline is not matched at one junction end, which may reflect a read error. This sequence joins TRBV9 and TRBJ2-2; D unclear. Germline V lookup: CDR1 SGDLS, CDR2 YYNGEE. The CDR3 runs to 15 residues. Here the CDR3 reads CASSLVPQNTGELFF. DNA of the CDR3: TGCGCCAGCAGCTTGGTTCCACAGAACACCGGGGAGCTGTTTTTT.

This chain links TRBV5-1 with TRBJ1-1; TRBD1 matches 9 bases. This CDR3 is built from 15 residues. The germline gives CDR1 SGHRS, CDR2 YFSETQ. Losses at the gene ends were 0 bases for V and 4 bases for J; bases not matched to a gene: 4. As DNA, the CDR3 is TGCGCCAGCAGCTTGGTGACAGGGGGTGGCACTGAAGCTTTCTTT. It codes for CASSLVTGGGTEAFF. Full variable domain (missing parts from reference TRBV5-1 and TRBJ1-1): KAGVTQTPRYLIKTRGQQVTLSCSPISGHRSVSWYQQTPGQGLQFLFEYFSETQRNKGNFPGRFSGRQFSNSRSEMNVSTLELGDSALYLCASSLVTGGGTEAFFGQGTRLTVV.

In this sample, this clonotype turned up many times. The chain links TRBV29-1 to TRBJ2-1; tentatively, D is TRBD1 (7 bases). V was pared by 6 bases and J by 8 bases, with 17 bases between. CDR1 is SQVTM and CDR2 is ANQGSEA in the germline V gene. The CDR3 is 13 amino acids. DNA of the CDR3: TGCAGCGTGGAGGGGACAGTAGGGGATGAGCAGTTCTTC. This sequence encodes CSVEGTVGDEQFF.

This clonotype appeared many times. The chain couples TRBV11-2 to TRBJ2-5, with D maybe TRBD2 (6 bases). V was cut by 5 bases and J by 3 bases, with 10 bases left in between. Germline V lookup: CDR1 SGHAT, CDR2 FQNNGV. The CDR3 length is 13 residues. The DNA of the CDR3 is TGTGCCAGCAGCCCAGGACTAAAAGAGACCCAGTACTTC. Encoded protein: CASSPGLKETQYF.

This chain links TRBV30 with TRBJ1-2; no definite D call. The CDR3 runs 14 residues. V lost 0 bases and J lost 8, with 16 bases in between. Germline values: CDR1 GTSNPN, CDR2 SVGIG (reference sequence). The CDR3 DNA is TGTGCCTGGAGTGTACAACGGTTTTTCGACGGCTACACCTTC. Translating it yields CAWSVQRFFDGYTF.

CDR3 in DNA: TGTGCCATCACCGAAGGGACAGGGATGAGAACCATATATTTT. Residues: CAITEGTGMRTIYF. V usage is TRBV10-3 and J usage is TRBJ1-3; TRBD1 aligns across 9 bases. Per the germline V gene, CDR1 is ENHRY and CDR2 is SYGVKD. This CDR3 region has 14 residues. Germline trimming cut 7 bases from V and 10 bases from J; bases unmatched to any gene: 11.

Of note for this clonotype: This is likely a read error, given that the CDR3 carries no conserved phenylalanine or tryptophan at its end. No DNA is shown, since the ends of the CDR3 on it are uncertain; the CDR3 is the one TCRdb lists. This rearrangement joins TRBV11-3 to TRBJ2-6; the listed D gene, TRBD2, was not tested against the DNA. The CDR3 length is 11 residues, termini included. In germline, CDR1 is SGHNT, CDR2 YENEEA. CDR3 loop: CASSFPGREDA.

V usage is TRBV20-1 and J usage is TRBJ2-7; 7 bases are shared with TRBD2. In germline, CDR1 is DFQATT, CDR2 SNEGSKA (reference sequence). The junction had 0 bases not matched to a gene; V was cut back by 3 bases and J by 7 bases. This CDR3 has 10 residues. The CDR3 bases are TGCAGTGCTAGCGGGAGGGAGCAGTACTTC. This codes for CSASGREQYF.

V usage is TRBV7-9 and J usage is TRBJ2-5, with D perhaps TRBD1 or TRBD2 (7 bases each). The V end lost 1 base, the J end lost 7 bases, and 25 bases lay between the germline ends. This CDR3 has 18 residues. The germline gives CDR1 SEHNR, CDR2 FQNEAQ (reference sequence). CDR3 bases: TGTGCCAGCAGCTTAGGAGGGGGCGGGAGCCTCAGAAGGGGGACCCAGTACTTC. It is translated as CASSLGGGGSLRRGTQYF.

In nucleotides, the CDR3 is TGTGCCAGCAGCCCGGACAGGGGGCAACAGCCCCAGCATTTT. Translating it yields CASSPDRGQQPQHF. The rearrangement links TRBV7-6 to TRBJ1-5, with 11 bases matching TRBD1. The CDR3 covers 14 residues. Per germline, CDR1 SGHVS and CDR2 FNYEAQ. Unmatched junction bases numbered 4, after V lost 5 bases and J lost 7 bases.

The chain joins TRBV4-3 to TRBJ2-6; 11 bases match TRBD1. The ends lost 0 bases at V and 0 bases at J; junction bases unmatched: 10. The CDR3 extends over 21 amino acids. Germline CDR1 and CDR2: LGHNA and YSLEER. CDR3 protein: CASSQDHRTGGAHSGANVLTF. The CDR3, as DNA: TGCGCCAGCAGCCAAGATCACCGGACAGGGGGCGCCCACTCTGGGGCCAACGTCCTGACTTTC.

The chain joins TRBV6-1 to TRBJ2-2; the match to TRBD2 covers 8 bases. The germline V gene encodes CDR1 MNHNS and CDR2 SASEGT. The CDR3 runs to 15 residues. V was pared by 3 bases and J by 7 bases, with 7 bases of the junction left unmatched. As DNA, the CDR3 is TGTGCCAGCAGTGACGGTGTAGCGGGACGCGGGGAGCTGTTTTTT. It codes for CASSDGVAGRGELFF.

The genes are TRBV29-1 and TRBJ1-2, with TRBD1 identical over 7 bases. The germline CDR1 and CDR2 sequences are SQVTM and ANQGSEA. V gave up 2 bases and J gave up 0 bases; unmatched junction bases: 6. The CDR3 runs 15 residues. The CDR3 protein is CSVERQGVSNYGYTF. The CDR3 DNA sequence: TGCAGCGTTGAACGTCAGGGGGTCTCTAACTATGGCTACACCTTC.

In its sample, this clonotype was seen once. One end of the junction does not line up with germline, which may come from a read error. The genes are TRBV12-3 or TRBV12-4 and TRBJ1-2, with 9 bases lining up with TRBD1. There are 13 residues in the CDR3. CDR3 residues: CAGSEQGASGCTF. The CDR3 nucleotides read TGTGCCGGCAGTGAACAGGGGGCTTCGGGCTGCACCTTC.

This clonotype occurred a few times. The rearrangement joins TRBV25-1 to TRBJ2-7; D is unresolved. The germline V and J ends were trimmed by 7 bases and 1 base, with 8 bases remaining between them. Per germline, CDR1 MGHDK and CDR2 SYGVNS. This CDR3 has 12 residues. The CDR3 sequence is CASKDGSYEQYF. The CDR3 nucleotides are TGTGCCAGCAAGGACGGTTCCTACGAGCAGTACTTC.

V is TRBV14 and J is TRBJ1-2; 8 positions agree with TRBD1. From germline, CDR1 is SGHDN and CDR2 FVKESK. This CDR3 region has 15 residues. V was pared by 4 bases and J by 4 bases, with 8 bases of the junction left unmatched. This CDR3 is CASSLTRTGFYGYTF. Here the CDR3 DNA reads TGTGCCAGCAGCCTCACCCGGACAGGGTTCTATGGCTACACCTTC.

V is TRBV29-1 and J is TRBJ2-1, with 9 bases aligning to TRBD2. The germline gives CDR1 SQVTM, CDR2 ANQGSEA. Trimming took 5 bases from V and 8 from J; bases not matched to a gene: 7. The CDR3 has 13 residues. The CDR3: CSVSGLASHEQFF. The CDR3 DNA reads TGCAGCGTTTCGGGACTAGCATCCCATGAGCAGTTCTTC.

With respect to this clonotype: Possible read error: a much larger clone is one base away. V is TRBV9 and J is TRBJ2-2; D tentatively reads TRBD1 or TRBD2 (5 bases each). CDR1 is SGDLS, CDR2 YYNGEE, per germline. The CDR3 length is 18 residues. The CDR3 region is CASSPTARGGSNTGELLF. CDR3 nucleotide sequence: TGTGCCAGCAGCCCAACGGCCCGGGGCGGGTCGAACACCGGGGAGCTGTTGTTT.

This clonotype was found once. This sequence joins TRBV29-1 and TRBJ2-7, with a possible D match to TRBD2 (5 bases). The CDR3 consists of 11 residues. The V gene's germline CDR1 is SQVTM and CDR2 ANQGSEA. CDR3 region: CSRPPSGEQYF. Written as DNA, the CDR3 is TGCAGTCGACCACCCTCGGGGGAGCAGTACTTC.

The chain employs TRBV12-3 or TRBV12-4 and TRBJ2-5; 7 bases match TRBD1. With V trimmed by 4 bases and J by 5 bases, 13 bases remained unmatched. The CDR3 loop spans 16 amino acids. CDR3 in DNA: TGTGCCAGCAGTTGGTCGGGTGAGGGGGCTACGGAGACCCAGTACTTC. It is translated as CASSWSGEGATETQYF.